These T cell receptor beta chains were read from a single sample in a study of blood T cell repertoires in COVID-19. TCRdb keeps only in-frame clones here, not all; method: immunoSEQ multiplex PCR. This table holds over 60,000 clones, 76% found once. Sequencing was carried out using peripheral blood. These receptors all stem from a man aged 55-75 years with COVID-19, enrolled during active disease. The CDR3 runs from the conserved cysteine through the conserved F or W. Each record gives: V gene, J gene, clone size, CDR3 protein. The size field is filled for only some rows; it gives once, few, many or a size class.

V gene: TRBV20-1; J gene: TRBJ2-3; clone size: NA; CDR3 protein: CSASGGGEGTDTQYF
V gene: TRBV20-1; J gene: TRBJ2-1; clone size: NA; CDR3 protein: CSASGRGGKINEQFF
V gene: TRBV23-1; J gene: TRBJ1-6; clone size: NA; CDR3 protein: CASTPTGSSYNSPLHF
V gene: TRBV19; J gene: TRBJ1-1; clone size: once; CDR3 protein: CASWDRGRAEAFF
V gene: TRBV5-4; J gene: TRBJ2-7; clone size: NA; CDR3 protein: CASSMTSGSYEQYF
V gene: TRBV19; J gene: TRBJ2-7; clone size: NA; CDR3 protein: CASSIGSLYEQYF
V gene: TRBV28; J gene: TRBJ1-4; clone size: NA; CDR3 protein: CASSSPGQGEPGKLFF
V gene: TRBV30; J gene: TRBJ1-2; clone size: NA; CDR3 protein: CAWSRAQGLRYTF
V gene: TRBV18; J gene: TRBJ1-2; clone size: NA; CDR3 protein: CASSPPQASNYGYTF
V gene: TRBV18; J gene: TRBJ1-2; clone size: NA; CDR3 protein: CASSRSDAGGGYGYTF
V gene: TRBV10-1; J gene: TRBJ2-1; clone size: NA; CDR3 protein: CASSVRGSEQFF
V gene: TRBV4-2; J gene: TRBJ2-7; clone size: many; CDR3 protein: CASSPKGLAGVSDYEQYF
V gene: TRBV30; J gene: TRBJ1-4; clone size: NA; CDR3 protein: CASADSEKLFF
V gene: TRBV6-5; J gene: TRBJ1-5; clone size: NA; CDR3 protein: CASSYRRNQPQHF
V gene: TRBV7-9; J gene: TRBJ2-3; clone size: NA; CDR3 protein: CASNDRETDTQYF
V gene: TRBV5-6; J gene: TRBJ1-1; clone size: NA; CDR3 protein: CASSLGGGEDRFF
V gene: TRBV27; J gene: TRBJ2-7; clone size: NA; CDR3 protein: CASYVGSPEQYF
V gene: TRBV28; J gene: TRBJ1-4; clone size: NA; CDR3 protein: CASRESGTPSNEKLFF
V gene: TRBV6-1; J gene: TRBJ1-2; clone size: NA; CDR3 protein: CASSHRGAIYGYTF
V gene: TRBV5-6; J gene: TRBJ1-6; clone size: few; CDR3 protein: CASSSLNRDNSPLHF
V gene: TRBV7-2; J gene: TRBJ1-5; clone size: NA; CDR3 protein: CASSLWGPGQPQHF
V gene: TRBV15; J gene: TRBJ2-7; clone size: NA; CDR3 protein: CATSRSGTGGSEQYF
V gene: TRBV18; J gene: TRBJ2-4; clone size: NA; CDR3 protein: CASSTGTSGQNIQYF
V gene: TRBV5-5; J gene: TRBJ1-1; clone size: NA; CDR3 protein: CASSFENPGTEAFF
V gene: TRBV7-3; J gene: TRBJ2-1; clone size: NA; CDR3 protein: CASSSIASSYNEQFF
V gene: TRBV25-1; J gene: TRBJ2-5; clone size: NA; CDR3 protein: CASTSKSGGDSFRETQYF
V gene: TRBV19; J gene: TRBJ2-3; clone size: NA; CDR3 protein: CASSSTYSSQGFADTQYF
V gene: TRBV28; J gene: TRBJ2-3; clone size: few; CDR3 protein: CASNLAGHTDTQYF
V gene: TRBV5-1; J gene: TRBJ1-3; clone size: NA; CDR3 protein: CASSLVGGGNTIYF
V gene: TRBV5-1; J gene: TRBJ2-6; clone size: NA; CDR3 protein: CASSQAESGANVLTF
V gene: TRBV30; J gene: TRBJ2-7; clone size: NA; CDR3 protein: CAWSEGGHEQYF
V gene: TRBV5-4; J gene: TRBJ2-5; clone size: NA; CDR3 protein: CASSPGDRGLKETQYF
V gene: TRBV7-2; J gene: TRBJ2-2; clone size: NA; CDR3 protein: CASTWGSGGTGELFF
V gene: TRBV5-1; J gene: TRBJ2-2; clone size: few; CDR3 protein: CASSSQGAVGELFF
V gene: TRBV6-2/TRBV6-3; J gene: TRBJ2-3; clone size: NA; CDR3 protein: CASSNLAGVGTDTQYF
V gene: TRBV15; J gene: TRBJ2-5; clone size: NA; CDR3 protein: CATSSGGGQTQYF